This section outlines one TCR beta chain sequence together with its context. Its antigen remains unknown. Here immunoSEQ multiplex PCR was the method, and the copy in TCRdb shows in-frame clones only, minus some. The table lists around 2.1 million clones, approximately 94% of them singletons. This entry belongs to a study of shared clonotypes between healthy human individuals. Overall study results and limits: The four-donor shared clonotypes exceeded non-shared clonotypes in generation probability, with non-shared ones scoring lower. Clonotype sharing across a few donors was observed for around 4.5% of naive CD4 clonotypes.

The naive CD8 fraction comprised CD45RO-negative cells positively selected for CCR7 and excluded terminally differentiated effector memory CD45RA+ cells. Donors, healthy HIV-negative adults, lacked recent acute infections or vaccinations. Germline-derived CDR1 and CDR2 are SQVTM and ANQGSEA. The CDR3 contains 17 residues. V dropped 0 bases and J dropped 1 base, with 15 bases sitting between them. The V call is TRBV29-1, the J call TRBJ2-2; D could derive from TRBD1 or TRBD2 (5 bases each). Sequenced material: naive CD8+ T cells from PBMCs. This TCR was recovered from a man between 18 and 29 years old in good health. Some clones in this sample may be carry-over from other donors' samples. The CDR3 nucleotides are TGCAGCGTTGAAGATAGGGTGGGACGGGGGAACACCGGGGAGCTGTTTTTT. Translated: CSVEDRVGRGNTGELFF.